In this sample, the clone carrying this TCR beta chain is medium-sized. The antigen is not known. The assay was immunoSEQ multiplex PCR, and TCRdb's table has in-frame clones only and misses some. Of around 80,000 clones listed, around nine tenths were seen once; the top ten hold approximately 0.2%. After removal of 1 base from V and 5 bases from J, the junction contained 9 bases not matched to a gene. This CDR3 contains 17 residues. Germline V lookup: CDR1 SGHRS, CDR2 YFSETQ. This entry comes from a study of OX40 agonist ivuxolimab in advanced cancers. Study details: The study enrolled dose-escalation patients with hepatocellular carcinoma, melanoma, renal cell or head and neck cancer. There were three patients with partial responses, one having hepatocellular carcinoma and two cutaneous melanoma.

Study-level findings and limits: Among expanded peripheral T cells, antigen specificity went undetermined. Blood T cells, both CD4+ and CD8+, expanded clonally by week 6 at 0.1 to 3.0 mg/kg.

The chain couples TRBV5-1 to TRBJ1-2; TRBD1 matches 12 bases. The receptor comes from an adult with an advanced solid tumor such as melanoma, head and neck, liver or kidney cancer. Sequencing used CD4+ or CD8+ T cells sorted from blood, obtained in a trial of the OX40 agonist ivuxolimab. CDR3 nucleotides: TGCGCCAGCAGCTTGACATTAGGGACAGGGGGCGTTTATGGCTACACCTTC. The encoded protein is CASSLTLGTGGVYGYTF.